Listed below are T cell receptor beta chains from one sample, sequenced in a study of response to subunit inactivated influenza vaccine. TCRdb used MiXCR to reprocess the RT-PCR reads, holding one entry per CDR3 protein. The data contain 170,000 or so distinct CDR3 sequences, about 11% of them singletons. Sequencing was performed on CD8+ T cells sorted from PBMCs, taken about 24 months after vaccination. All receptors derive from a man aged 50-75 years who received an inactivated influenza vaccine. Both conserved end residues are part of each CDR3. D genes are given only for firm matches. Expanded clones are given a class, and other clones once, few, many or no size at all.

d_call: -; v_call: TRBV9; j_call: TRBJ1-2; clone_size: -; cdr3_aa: CASSVASSNYGYTF; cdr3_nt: TGTGCCAGCAGCGTAGCCAGCTCTAACTATGGCTACACCTTC
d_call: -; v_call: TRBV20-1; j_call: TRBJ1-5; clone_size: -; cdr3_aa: CSAHTGLGQPQHF; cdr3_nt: TGCAGTGCCCATACAGGGTTAGGGCAGCCCCAGCATTTT
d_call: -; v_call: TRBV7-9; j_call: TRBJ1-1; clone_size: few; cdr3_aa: CASSRNEMNTEAFF; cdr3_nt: TGTGCCAGCAGCCGAAACGAAATGAACACTGAAGCTTTCTTT
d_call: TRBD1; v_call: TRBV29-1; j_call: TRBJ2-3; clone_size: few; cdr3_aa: CSVQGASTDTQYF; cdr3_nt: TGCAGCGTACAGGGGGCGAGCACAGATACGCAGTATTTT
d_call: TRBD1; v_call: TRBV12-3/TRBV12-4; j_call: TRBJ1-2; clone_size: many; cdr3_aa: CASSSSAIGTAYGYTF; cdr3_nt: TGTGCCAGCAGTTCCTCCGCGATTGGGACAGCCTATGGCTACACCTTC
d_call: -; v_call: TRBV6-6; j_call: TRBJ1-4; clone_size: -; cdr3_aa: CATSGTVNEKLFF; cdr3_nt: TGTGCCACCAGCGGGACGGTAAATGAAAAACTGTTTTTT
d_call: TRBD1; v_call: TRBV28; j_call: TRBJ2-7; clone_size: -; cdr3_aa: CASSLDRAPHEQYF; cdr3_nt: TGTGCCAGCAGCCTGGACAGGGCCCCCCACGAGCAGTACTTC
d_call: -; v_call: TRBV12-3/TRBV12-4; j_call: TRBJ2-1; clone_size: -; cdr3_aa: CASLRGISSYNEQFF; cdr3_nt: TGTGCCAGCCTGAGAGGGATCTCCTCCTACAATGAGCAGTTCTTC
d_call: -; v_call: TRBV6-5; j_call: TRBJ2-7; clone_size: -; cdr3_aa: CASSYQTEQYF; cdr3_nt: TGTGCCAGCAGTTACCAGACCGAGCAGTACTTC
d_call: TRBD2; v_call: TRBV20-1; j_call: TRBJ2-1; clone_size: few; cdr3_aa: CSAGSGSGSTYNEQFF; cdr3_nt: TGCAGTGCCGGGAGTGGTAGCGGGAGTACCTACAATGAGCAGTTCTTC
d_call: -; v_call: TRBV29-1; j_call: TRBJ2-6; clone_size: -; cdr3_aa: CSVDGPERHSGANVLTF; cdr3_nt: TGCAGCGTTGATGGGCCGGAACGCCACTCTGGGGCCAACGTCCTGACTTTC
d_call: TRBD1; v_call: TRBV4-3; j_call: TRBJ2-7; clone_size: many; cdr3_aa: CASSDAGGYEQYF; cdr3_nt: TGCGCCAGCAGCGATGCAGGGGGCTACGAGCAGTACTTC
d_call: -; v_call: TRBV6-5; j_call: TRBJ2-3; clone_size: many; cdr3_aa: CASSYKDTDTQYF; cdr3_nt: TGTGCCAGCAGCTACAAGGACACAGATACGCAGTATTTT
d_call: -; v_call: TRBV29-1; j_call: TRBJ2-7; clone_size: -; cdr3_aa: CSVEVGDTYEQYF; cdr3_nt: TGCAGCGTTGAAGTCGGGGACACCTACGAGCAGTACTTC
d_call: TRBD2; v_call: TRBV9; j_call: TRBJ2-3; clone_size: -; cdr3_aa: CASSPGTSGNTDTQYF; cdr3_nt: TGTGCCAGCAGCCCGGGGACTAGCGGAAACACAGATACGCAGTATTTT
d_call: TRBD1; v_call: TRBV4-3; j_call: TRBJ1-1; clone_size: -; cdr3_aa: CASSQATGLGLNTEAFF; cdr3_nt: TGCGCCAGCAGCCAAGCGACAGGGCTCGGTTTGAACACTGAAGCTTTCTTT
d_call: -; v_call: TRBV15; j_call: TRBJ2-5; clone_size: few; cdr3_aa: CATSRERYLGRAQETQYF; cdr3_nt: TGTGCCACCAGCAGAGAGCGGTACCTTGGACGGGCCCAAGAGACCCAGTACTTC
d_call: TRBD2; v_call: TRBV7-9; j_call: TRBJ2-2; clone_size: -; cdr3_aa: CASSLRLAENTGELFF; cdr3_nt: TGTGCCAGCAGCTTAAGACTAGCCGAGAACACCGGGGAGCTGTTTTTT
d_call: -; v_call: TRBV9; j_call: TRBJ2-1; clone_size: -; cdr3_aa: CASSSSPWDNTYNEQFF; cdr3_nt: TGTGCCAGCAGCTCCTCCCCCTGGGACAACACCTACAATGAGCAGTTCTTC
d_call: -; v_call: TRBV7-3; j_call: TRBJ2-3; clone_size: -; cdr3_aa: CASSRFGGASGTDTQYF; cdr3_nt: TGTGCCAGCAGCCGCTTCGGGGGCGCTTCTGGCACAGATACGCAGTATTTT
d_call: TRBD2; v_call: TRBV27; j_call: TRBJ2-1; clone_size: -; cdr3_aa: CASSYSGGYNEQFF; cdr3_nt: TGTGCCAGCTCATATAGCGGGGGGTACAATGAGCAGTTCTTC
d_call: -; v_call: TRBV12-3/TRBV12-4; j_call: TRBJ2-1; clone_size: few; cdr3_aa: CASSLRAVSKDNEQFF; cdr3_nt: TGTGCCAGCAGTTTGAGGGCCGTCTCGAAGGACAATGAGCAGTTCTTC
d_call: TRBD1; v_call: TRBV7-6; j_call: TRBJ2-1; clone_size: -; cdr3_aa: CASSSPGTGNNEQFF; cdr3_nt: TGTGCCAGCAGTTCCCCCGGGACAGGGAACAATGAGCAGTTCTTC
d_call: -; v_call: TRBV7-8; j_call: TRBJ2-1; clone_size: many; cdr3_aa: CASSLASASYNEQFF; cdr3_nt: TGTGCCAGCAGCTTAGCGTCAGCATCCTACAATGAGCAGTTCTTC
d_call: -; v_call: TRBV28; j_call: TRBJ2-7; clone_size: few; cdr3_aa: CASSLLGTRVYEQYF; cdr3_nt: TGTGCCAGCAGTTTATTAGGGACACGAGTCTACGAGCAGTACTTC
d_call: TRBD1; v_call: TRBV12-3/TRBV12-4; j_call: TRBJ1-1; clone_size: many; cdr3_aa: CASSTTGLNTEAFF; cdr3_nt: TGTGCCAGCAGCACGACAGGGCTGAACACTGAAGCTTTCTTT
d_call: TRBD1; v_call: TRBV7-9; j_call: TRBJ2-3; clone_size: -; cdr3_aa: CASSVQGSTDTQYF; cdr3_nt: TGTGCCAGCAGCGTACAGGGGAGCACAGATACGCAGTATTTT
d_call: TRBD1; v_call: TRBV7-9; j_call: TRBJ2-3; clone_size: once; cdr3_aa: CASSLGQGIDTQYF; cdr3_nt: TGTGCCAGCAGCTTGGGACAGGGTATAGATACGCAGTATTTT
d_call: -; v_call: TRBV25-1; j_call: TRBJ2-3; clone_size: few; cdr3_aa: CASSESIDTQYF; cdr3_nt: TGTGCCAGCAGTGAATCTATAGATACGCAGTATTTT
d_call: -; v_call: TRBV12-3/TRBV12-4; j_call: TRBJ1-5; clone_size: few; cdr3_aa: CASWSGTINQPQHF; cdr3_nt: TGTGCCAGCTGGTCCGGGACAATCAATCAGCCCCAGCATTTT
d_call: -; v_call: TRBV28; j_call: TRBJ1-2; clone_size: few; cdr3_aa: CASSLIEPYGYTF; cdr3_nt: TGTGCCAGCAGTTTAATAGAACCCTATGGCTACACCTTC
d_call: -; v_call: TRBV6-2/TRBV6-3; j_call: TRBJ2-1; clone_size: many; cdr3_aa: CASSSGPRNEQFF; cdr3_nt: TGTGCCAGCAGTTCAGGGCCAAGGAATGAGCAGTTCTTC
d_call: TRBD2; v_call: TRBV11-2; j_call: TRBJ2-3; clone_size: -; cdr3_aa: CASSLGTSGRSRDTQYF; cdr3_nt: TGTGCCAGCAGCTTGGGGACTAGCGGGAGGAGTAGAGATACGCAGTATTTT
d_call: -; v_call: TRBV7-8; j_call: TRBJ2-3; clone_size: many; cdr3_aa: CASTSGAGFPDTQYF; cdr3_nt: TGTGCCAGCACCTCAGGGGCAGGGTTCCCAGATACGCAGTATTTT
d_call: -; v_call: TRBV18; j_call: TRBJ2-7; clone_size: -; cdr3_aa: CASSPLDKMFYEQYF; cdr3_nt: TGTGCCAGCTCACCACTAGACAAGATGTTCTACGAGCAGTACTTC
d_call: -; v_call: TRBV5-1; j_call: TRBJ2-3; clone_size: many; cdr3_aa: CASSLSDTQYF; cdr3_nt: TGCGCCAGCAGCTTGTCAGATACGCAGTATTTT
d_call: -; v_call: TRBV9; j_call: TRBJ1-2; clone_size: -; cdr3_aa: CASSVAAEDWGPSTF; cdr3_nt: TGTGCCAGCAGCGTAGCGGCTGAGGATTGGGGACCGTCGACCTTC
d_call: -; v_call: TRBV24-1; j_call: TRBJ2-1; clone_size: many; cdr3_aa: CATSDSGAGYEQFF; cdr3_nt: TGTGCCACCAGTGATTCCGGAGCTGGGTATGAGCAGTTCTTC
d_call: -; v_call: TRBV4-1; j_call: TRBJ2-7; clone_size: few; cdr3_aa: CASSQADRSSYEQYF; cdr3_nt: TGCGCCAGCAGCCAAGCAGACAGGAGCTCCTACGAGCAGTACTTC
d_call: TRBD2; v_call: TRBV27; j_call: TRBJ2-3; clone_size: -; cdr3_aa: CASSLSVSGRSDTQYF; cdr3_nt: TGTGCCAGCAGTTTATCGGTTAGCGGGAGATCAGATACGCAGTATTTT
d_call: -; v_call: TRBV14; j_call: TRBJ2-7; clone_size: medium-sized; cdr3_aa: CASSQLDSYEQYF; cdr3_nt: TGTGCCAGCAGCCAACTGGATTCCTACGAGCAGTACTTC
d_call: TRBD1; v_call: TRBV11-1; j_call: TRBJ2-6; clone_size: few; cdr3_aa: CASSPPGTGASGANVLTF; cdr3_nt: TGTGCCAGCAGCCCGCCCGGGACAGGGGCCTCTGGGGCCAACGTCCTGACTTTC
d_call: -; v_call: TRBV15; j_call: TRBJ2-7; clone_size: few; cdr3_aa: CATSSDLNGAGTYEQYF; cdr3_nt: TGTGCCACCAGCAGCGATCTTAACGGGGCTGGAACCTACGAGCAGTACTTC
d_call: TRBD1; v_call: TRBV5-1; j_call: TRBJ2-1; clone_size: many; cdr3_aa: CASSGSGTAYNEQFF; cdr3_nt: TGCGCCAGCAGCGGCTCCGGGACAGCCTACAATGAGCAGTTCTTC
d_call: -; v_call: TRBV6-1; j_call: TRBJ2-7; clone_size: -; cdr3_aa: CASSDWQGSREQYF; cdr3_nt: TGTGCCAGCAGTGATTGGCAGGGCTCTCGCGAGCAGTACTTC
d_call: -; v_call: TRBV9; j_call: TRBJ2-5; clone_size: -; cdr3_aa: CASSVGGVQETQYF; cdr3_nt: TGTGCCAGCAGCGTAGGCGGGGTCCAAGAGACCCAGTACTTC
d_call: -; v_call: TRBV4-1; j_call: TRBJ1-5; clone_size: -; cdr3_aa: CASSQPRETVNQPQHF; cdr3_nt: TGCGCCAGCAGCCAGCCCAGGGAGACAGTAAATCAGCCCCAGCATTTT
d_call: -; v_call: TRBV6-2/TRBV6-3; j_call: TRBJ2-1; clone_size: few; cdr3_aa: CASSPEGDEQFF; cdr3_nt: TGTGCCAGCAGCCCGGAGGGGGATGAGCAGTTCTTC
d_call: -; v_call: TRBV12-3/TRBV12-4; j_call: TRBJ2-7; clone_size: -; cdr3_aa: CASSLTGYSYEQYF; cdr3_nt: TGTGCCAGCAGTCTAACGGGCTACAGCTACGAGCAGTACTTC
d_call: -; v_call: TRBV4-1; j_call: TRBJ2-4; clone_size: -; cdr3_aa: CASSQDSPITLAKNIQYF; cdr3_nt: TGCGCCAGCAGCCAAGACTCCCCCATTACCTTAGCCAAAAACATTCAGTACTTC
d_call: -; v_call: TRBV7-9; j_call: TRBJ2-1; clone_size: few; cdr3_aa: CASSPAGAKVDEQFF; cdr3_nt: TGTGCCAGCAGCCCCGCGGGGGCAAAAGTCGATGAGCAGTTCTTC
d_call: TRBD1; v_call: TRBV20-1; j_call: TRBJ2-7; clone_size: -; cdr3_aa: CSASPDRGYEQYF; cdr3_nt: TGCAGTGCTAGTCCGGACAGGGGGTACGAGCAGTACTTC
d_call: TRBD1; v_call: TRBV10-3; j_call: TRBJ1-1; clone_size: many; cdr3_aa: CAIRRQGEGDTEAFF; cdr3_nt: TGTGCCATCAGGCGACAGGGAGAAGGGGACACTGAAGCTTTCTTT